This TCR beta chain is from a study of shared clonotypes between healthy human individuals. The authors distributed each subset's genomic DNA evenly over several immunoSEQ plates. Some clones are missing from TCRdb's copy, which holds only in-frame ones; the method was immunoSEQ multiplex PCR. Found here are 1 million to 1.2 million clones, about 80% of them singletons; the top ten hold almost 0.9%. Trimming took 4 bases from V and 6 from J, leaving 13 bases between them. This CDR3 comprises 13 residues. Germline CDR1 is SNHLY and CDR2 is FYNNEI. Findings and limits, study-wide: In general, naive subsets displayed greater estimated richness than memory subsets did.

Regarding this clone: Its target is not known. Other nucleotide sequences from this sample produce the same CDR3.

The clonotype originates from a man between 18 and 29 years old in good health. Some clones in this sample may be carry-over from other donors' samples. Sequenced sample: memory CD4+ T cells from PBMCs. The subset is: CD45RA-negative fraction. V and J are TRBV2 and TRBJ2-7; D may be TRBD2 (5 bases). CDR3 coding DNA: TGTGCCAGCAGTGGGCTAGCTCTAGGCGAGCAGTACTTC. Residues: CASSGLALGEQYF. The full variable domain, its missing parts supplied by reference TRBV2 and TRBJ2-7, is EPEVTQTPSHQVTQMGQEVILRCVPISNHLYFYWYRQILGQKVEFLVSFYNNEISEKSEIFDDQFSVERPDGSNFTLKIRSTKLEDSAMYFCASSGLALGEQYFGPGTRLTVT.